This T cell receptor (beta chain) was sequenced for a study of lymphopenia after photon versus proton radiotherapy. The protocol was immunoSEQ multiplex PCR, while the TCRdb copy is restricted to in-frame clones and leaves out a portion. The sample shows tens of thousands of clones, under 90% of them seen only once. The CDR3 has 15 amino acids. This material consisted of peripheral blood, taken from a patient treated with photon-based radiotherapy. The chain joins TRBV21-1 to TRBJ1-1; whether TRBD1, the table's D call, matches the DNA was not checked. TRBV21-1 is a pseudogene locus. The clonotype originates from a man aged 50 to 59 with gastric cancer. CDR3 region: CASSMGDRANTEAFF. DNA of the CDR3: TGTGCCAGCAGCATGGGAGACAGGGCGAACACTGAAGCTTTCTTT.